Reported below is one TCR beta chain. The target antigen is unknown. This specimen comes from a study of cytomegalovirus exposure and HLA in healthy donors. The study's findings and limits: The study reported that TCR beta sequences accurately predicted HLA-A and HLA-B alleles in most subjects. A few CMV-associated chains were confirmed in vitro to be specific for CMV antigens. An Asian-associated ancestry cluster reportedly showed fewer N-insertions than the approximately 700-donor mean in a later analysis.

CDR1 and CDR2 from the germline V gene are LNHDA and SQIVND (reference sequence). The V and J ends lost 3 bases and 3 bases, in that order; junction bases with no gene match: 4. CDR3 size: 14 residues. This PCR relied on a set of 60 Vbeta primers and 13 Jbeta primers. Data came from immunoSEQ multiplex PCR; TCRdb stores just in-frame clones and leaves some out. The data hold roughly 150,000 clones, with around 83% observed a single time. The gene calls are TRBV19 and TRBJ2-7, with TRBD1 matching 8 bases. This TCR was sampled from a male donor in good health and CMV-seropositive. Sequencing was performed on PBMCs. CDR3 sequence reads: CASSIGTGSYEQYF. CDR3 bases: TGTGCCAGTAGTATTGGGACAGGTAGCTACGAGCAGTACTTC.